What follows is one T cell receptor (beta chain) and its context. The CDR3 consists of 12 residues. The J segment lost 6 bases and the V segment lost 7 bases, leaving 6 bases of the junction unmatched. Germline assignment: CDR1 SQVTM and CDR2 ANQGSEA. This specimen comes from a study of blood T cell repertoires in COVID-19. Overall study: Acute and convalescent COVID-19 samples came from the United States, Italy and Spain.

Original handling: Estimates of nucleated cell counts were drawn from the amplification of reference gene primers. Clones were sequenced by immunoSEQ multiplex PCR, and TCRdb holds only the in-frame ones, with some missing. The D gene and trimming were derived from the DNA, and the V and J assignments and clone size from that table. This table holds 150,000 to 200,000 clones, roughly 86% found once. Sequencing was performed on peripheral blood. This chain connects TRBV29-1 to TRBJ2-7, with TRBD1 matching over 10 bases. This receptor was identified in a man between 70 and 80 years old with acute or convalescent COVID-19. The CDR3 loop reads CSAGTGDREQYF. CDR3 in DNA: TGCAGCGCCGGGACAGGGGACCGCGAGCAGTACTTC.